This entry lists 30 T cell receptor beta chains sequenced from one sample in a study of shared clonotypes between healthy human individuals. In the naive CD8 group, cells lacked CD45RO and were positively selected for CCR7, so terminally differentiated effector memory CD45RA+ cells were left out. Only in-frame clones appear in the TCRdb table, and some are missing; sequencing was by immunoSEQ multiplex PCR. This table holds some 740,000 clones, 80% to 95% found once. The sequencing input was naive CD8+ T cells sorted from blood. The receptor source for this set is a man aged 25 to 40 in good health.

The V call is TRBV6-6, the J call TRBJ2-1, with a possible D match to TRBD2 (6 bases). Germline CDR1 is MNHNY and CDR2 is SVGAGI (reference sequence). V was pared by 4 bases and J by 8 bases, with 21 bases between. The CDR3 runs to 16 residues. The CDR3 sequence: CASSWLAAPKADEQFF. CDR3 sequence (DNA): TGTGCCAGCAGTTGGTTAGCGGCACCCAAGGCCGATGAGCAGTTCTTC.

The chain carries TRBV9 and TRBJ2-1; D ambiguous. This CDR3 contains 15 residues. Trimming removed 4 bases from V and 0 bases from J, with 11 bases in between. In germline, CDR1 is SGDLS, CDR2 YYNGEE. CDR3 sequence: CASSPAGSSYNEQFF. The CDR3 region has the DNA TGTGCCAGCAGCCCGGCCGGAAGCTCCTACAATGAGCAGTTCTTC. The whole variable domain, remainder taken from reference TRBV9 and TRBJ2-1, is DSGVTQTPKHLITATGQRVTLRCSPRSGDLSVYWYQQSLDQGLQFLIQYYNGEERAKGNILERFSAQQFPDLHSELNLSSLELGDSALYFCASSPAGSSYNEQFFGPGTRLTVL.

The V and J genes are TRBV7-9 and TRBJ2-7; TRBD2 matches at 7 bases. In germline, CDR1 is SEHNR, CDR2 FQNEAQ (reference sequence). Unmatched junction bases numbered 5, after V lost 1 base and J lost 5 bases. This CDR3 region has 14 residues. The CDR3 DNA follows: TGTGCCAGCAGCTTAGATGCGGGAGTAAACGAGCAGTACTTC. It is translated as CASSLDAGVNEQYF. Using reference TRBV7-9 and TRBJ2-7 for the parts outside the CDR3, the full variable domain is DTGVSQNPRHKITKRGQNVTFRCDPISEHNRLYWYRQTLGQGPEFLTYFQNEAQLEKSRLLSDRFSAERPKGSFSTLEIQRTEQGDSAMYLCASSLDAGVNEQYFGPGTRLTVT.

As DNA, the CDR3 is TGTGCCAGCGGGCGCTCCTACGAGCAGTACTTC. It codes for CASGRSYEQYF. This chain links TRBV2 with TRBJ2-7; no clear D. Germline V gene sequence: CDR1 SNHLY, CDR2 FYNNEI. This CDR3 has 11 residues. Trimming removed 8 bases at V and 0 bases at J, with 5 bases between.

V and J are TRBV4-1 and TRBJ2-7; 11 bases map to TRBD2. The CDR3 totals 15 residues. J was trimmed by 3 bases and V by 4 bases; bases with no gene match: 5. Germline V gene sequence: CDR1 MGHRA, CDR2 YSYEKL. The CDR3 coding sequence is TGCGCCAGCAGCCTCACGGGACTAGCGGTCTACGAGCAGTACTTC. Its protein is CASSLTGLAVYEQYF.

The chain employs TRBV15 and TRBJ2-1, with D uncertain. The germline V gene encodes CDR1 LNHNV and CDR2 YYDKDF (reference sequence). V dropped 1 base and J dropped 7 bases, with 23 bases sitting between them. The CDR3 contains 18 residues. The CDR3 sequence: CATSRGFRSADGLNEQFF. The CDR3 DNA reads as TGTGCCACCAGCAGAGGGTTCAGAAGTGCTGACGGTTTGAATGAGCAGTTCTTC.

DNA of the CDR3: TGTGCCAGCAGCTTCGGCACCTCCTACGAGCAGTACTTC. Amino acids: CASSFGTSYEQYF. The chain employs TRBV5-4 and TRBJ2-7; D unresolved. Germline V gene lookup returns CDR1 SGHNT and CDR2 YYREEE (reference sequence). Deletions cut 2 bases from V and 0 bases from J, with 6 bases between. This CDR3 is built from 13 residues. Supplemented by reference TRBV5-4 and TRBJ2-7, the full variable domain reads ETGVTQSPTHLIKTRGQQVTLRCSSQSGHNTVSWYQQALGQGPQFIFQYYREEENGRGNFPPRFSGLQFPNYSSELNVNALELDDSALYLCASSFGTSYEQYFGPGTRLTVT.

The chain uses TRBV27 and TRBJ2-5; D may be TRBD2 (6 bases). V lost 5 bases and J 4 bases, leaving 14 bases between the germline ends. The CDR3 contains 14 residues. From germline, CDR1 is MNHEY and CDR2 SMNVEV (reference sequence). The CDR3 nucleotides read TGTGCCAGCAGTCCGTACCGGGGGATAGAGACCCAGTACTTC. It yields the protein CASSPYRGIETQYF.

About this clone: At the DNA level, this CDR3 is encoded by other sequences in the same sample as well. The chain uses TRBV11-2 and TRBJ2-7, with 13 bases lining up with TRBD2. V dropped 5 bases and J dropped 0; count of bases not matched to a gene: 1. The CDR3 is 15 amino acids. Looked up from germline, CDR1 is SGHAT and CDR2 is FQNNGV. Here the CDR3 reads CASSRTSGSSYEQYF. CDR3 DNA: TGTGCCAGCAGCAGGACTAGCGGGAGCTCCTACGAGCAGTACTTC.

The rearrangement joins TRBV29-1 to TRBJ2-5, with D possibly called TRBD1 or TRBD2 (5 bases each). Looked up from germline, CDR1 is SQVTM and CDR2 is ANQGSEA. CDR3 length equals 15 residues. V lost 2 bases, J lost 7 bases, and 20 bases lay in between. The CDR3 region is CSVEFVGTELGTQYF. CDR3 DNA sequence: TGCAGCGTTGAATTTGTGGGGACGGAGCTGGGGACCCAGTACTTC.

This clone was counted once. Within the sample, other DNA sequences also encode this same CDR3. The chain combines TRBV5-8 with TRBJ2-7, with a weak D call TRBD1 (6 bases). The CDR3 is 14 residues long. Germline values: CDR1 SGHTS, CDR2 YDEGEE. The V end lost 2 bases, the J end lost 0 bases, and 9 bases lay between the germline ends. CDR3 in DNA: TGTGCCAGCAGCTTACGGGACACCTCCTACGAGCAGTACTTC. Residues: CASSLRDTSYEQYF.

The chain has TRBV7-9 and TRBJ2-1; TRBD2 agrees at 14 bases. Germline V gene data show CDR1 as SEHNR and CDR2 as FQNEAQ (reference sequence). V lost 9 bases, J lost 8 bases, and 3 bases stayed unmatched. The length of the CDR3 is 13 residues. CDR3 amino acids: CASLTSGRDEQFF. The CDR3, as DNA: TGTGCCAGTTTGACTAGCGGGAGGGATGAGCAGTTCTTC.

This chain connects TRBV28 to TRBJ1-5; D is possibly TRBD1 (5 bases). V was trimmed by 5 bases and J by 0 bases, leaving 11 bases between them. Looked up from germline, CDR1 is MDHEN and CDR2 is SYDVKM. The CDR3 is made up of 15 amino acids. CDR3 amino acids: CASSTGRSSNQPQHF. The CDR3, as DNA: TGTGCCAGCAGTACGGGGCGGAGTAGCAATCAGCCCCAGCATTTT.

The J gene is TRBJ2-7, the V gene TRBV5-6, with TRBD1 matching 7 bases. Trimming at V came to 2 bases and at J to 0 bases, leaving 5 bases not matched to a gene. The germline V gene encodes CDR1 SGHDT and CDR2 YYEEEE. The CDR3 is 15 amino acids. CDR3 sequence reads: CASSFLRDSSYEQYF. The CDR3 DNA is TGTGCCAGCAGCTTTCTCCGGGACAGCTCCTACGAGCAGTACTTC. The full variable domain, in which reference TRBV5-6 and TRBJ2-7 provide the parts outside the CDR3, is DAGVTQSPTHLIKTRGQQVTLRCSPKSGHDTVSWYQQALGQGPQFIFQYYEEEERQRGNFPDRFSGHQFPNYSSELNVNALLLGDSALYLCASSFLRDSSYEQYFGPGTRLTVT.

The genes are TRBV13 and TRBJ2-1, with D possibly being TRBD2 (5 bases). The V end was cut by 4 bases, the J end by 8 bases, with 9 bases between. There are 12 residues in the CDR3. CDR1 PRHDT and CDR2 FYEKMQ come from the germline V gene (reference sequence). CDR3 sequence reads: CASSSPRDEQFF. The DNA for the CDR3 is TGTGCCAGCAGCTCCCCGCGGGATGAGCAGTTCTTC.

The CDR3 here is CASSSLGLEQFF. The CDR3 DNA sequence: TGTGCCAGCAGCTCGTTGGGACTAGAGCAGTTCTTC. The V and J genes are TRBV11-3 and TRBJ2-1; 7 bases match TRBD2. Germline-derived CDR1 and CDR2 are SGHNT and YENEEA. Losses at the gene ends were 4 bases for V and 10 bases for J; bases not matched to a gene: 4. The CDR3 totals 12 residues.

The chain is built from TRBV6-5 and TRBJ2-7, with 7 bases fitting TRBD2. CDR1 and CDR2 (germline): MNHEY, SVGAGI. There are 16 residues in the CDR3. V lost 0 bases to trimming and J lost 3 bases; unmatched junction nucleotides: 8. The CDR3 sequence is CASSYSTHPGGYEQYF. The CDR3 DNA sequence: TGTGCCAGCAGTTACTCCACTCACCCGGGGGGCTACGAGCAGTACTTC.

The rearrangement uses TRBV5-6 and TRBJ2-3, with 7 bases identical to TRBD2. J lost 6 bases, V lost 2 bases, and 9 bases had no gene match. CDR1 is SGHDT and CDR2 is YYEEEE in the germline V gene. This CDR3 spans 15 amino acids. Here the CDR3 reads CASSFGGSRYDTQYF. Written as DNA, the CDR3 is TGTGCCAGCAGCTTTGGCGGGAGCAGGTACGATACGCAGTATTTT.

This chain links TRBV7-3 with TRBJ2-7, with 9 bases aligning to TRBD2. Unmatched junction bases numbered 5, after V lost 2 bases and J lost 6 bases. The CDR3 is 14 residues long. CDR1 is SGHTA, CDR2 FQGTGA, per germline. CDR3 sequence: CASSLDLAGFEQYF. The CDR3 nucleotides are TGTGCCAGCAGCTTAGACCTAGCGGGATTCGAGCAGTACTTC. Full variable domain (outside the CDR3, taken from reference TRBV7-3 and TRBJ2-7): GAGVSQTPSNKVTEKGKYVELRCDPISGHTALYWYRQSLGQGPEFLIYFQGTGAADDSGLPNDRFFAVRPEGSVSTLKIQRTERGDSAVYLCASSLDLAGFEQYFGPGTRLTVT.

The rearrangement links TRBV19 to TRBJ1-1, with D possibly TRBD1 on 6 matching bases. Germline-derived CDR1 and CDR2 are LNHDA and SQIVND (reference sequence). The CDR3 extends over 14 amino acids. Between the trimmed V and J ends, which lost 3 bases and 4 bases, there was a span of 12 bases. This CDR3 reads CASSIQGLGTEAFF. The CDR3 DNA follows: TGTGCCAGTAGTATCCAGGGGCTTGGCACTGAAGCTTTCTTT.

This chain connects TRBV28 to TRBJ1-5; D may be TRBD1 (5 bases). The CDR3 length is 14 residues. The V end lost 6 bases, the J end lost 4 bases, and 13 bases lay between the germline ends. Per the germline V gene, CDR1 is MDHEN and CDR2 is SYDVKM. The DNA of the CDR3 is TGTGCCAGCAGAGCAGGGCATACGAATCAGCCCCAGCATTTT. This sequence encodes CASRAGHTNQPQHF.

The chain has TRBV11-2 and TRBJ1-1; TRBD1 might be the D (6 bases). The V gene lost 7 bases and the J gene lost 1 base, with 13 bases spanning the gap. The germline CDR1 and CDR2 sequences are SGHAT and FQNNGV. CDR3 size: 14 residues. The CDR3 loop is CASNNGGANTEAFF. The CDR3 nucleotides are TGTGCCAGCAACAACGGGGGGGCGAACACTGAAGCTTTCTTT.

The rearrangement joins TRBV7-9 to TRBJ2-2, with D unclear. Trimming removed 5 bases from V and 0 bases from J, with 13 bases in between. There are 16 residues in the CDR3. Germline CDR1 and CDR2: SEHNR and FQNEAQ (reference sequence). The CDR3, as DNA: TGTGCCAGCAGCCACTCCGACACTGCGAACACCGGGGAGCTGTTTTTT. Translation: CASSHSDTANTGELFF. The complete variable domain, with remaining parts taken from reference TRBV7-9 and TRBJ2-2, reads DTGVSQNPRHKITKRGQNVTFRCDPISEHNRLYWYRQTLGQGPEFLTYFQNEAQLEKSRLLSDRFSAERPKGSFSTLEIQRTEQGDSAMYLCASSHSDTANTGELFFGEGSRLTVL.

The chain combines TRBV7-9 with TRBJ2-7, with D unclear. The CDR3 covers 11 residues. The germline gives CDR1 SEHNR, CDR2 FQNEAQ (reference sequence). Between the trimmed V and J ends, which lost 6 bases and 10 bases, there was a span of 13 bases. The CDR3 nucleotides are TGTGCCAGCAGTAAGATAGGGCACCAGTACTTC. Protein sequence: CASSKIGHQYF. Filled out from reference TRBV7-9 and TRBJ2-7, the complete variable domain reads DTGVSQNPRHKITKRGQNVTFRCDPISEHNRLYWYRQTLGQGPEFLTYFQNEAQLEKSRLLSDRFSAERPKGSFSTLEIQRTEQGDSAMYLCASSKIGHQYFGPGTRLTVT.

The chain has TRBV27 and TRBJ2-7; the D gene is possibly TRBD1 (5 bases). The CDR3 spans 17 residues. The V gene lost 5 bases and the J gene lost 3 bases, with 23 bases spanning the gap. Germline V lookup: CDR1 MNHEY, CDR2 SMNVEV (reference sequence). CDR3 coding DNA: TGTGCCAGCAGTCGATTCCCCAGGGTCCCCGAGGACTACGAGCAGTACTTC. Amino acids: CASSRFPRVPEDYEQYF.

The V gene is TRBV4-1, the J gene TRBJ1-1, with D unresolved. The V end lost 1 base, the J end lost 0 bases, and 9 bases lay between the germline ends. The CDR3 runs to 15 residues. CDR1 and CDR2 (germline): MGHRA, YSYEKL. The CDR3 spells CASSQVYAVNTEAFF. The CDR3 DNA is TGCGCCAGCAGCCAAGTGTACGCGGTGAACACTGAAGCTTTCTTT.

The genes are TRBV28 and TRBJ1-5, with a possible D match to TRBD1 (6 bases). V was trimmed by 2 bases and J by 3 bases, leaving 8 bases between them. The CDR3 sequence is 14 residues long. Germline values: CDR1 MDHEN, CDR2 SYDVKM. The CDR3 protein is CASSLGQHNQPQHF. In nucleotides, the CDR3 is TGTGCCAGCAGTTTAGGACAGCACAATCAGCCCCAGCATTTT.

The chain couples TRBV4-2 to TRBJ2-7; D gene uncertain. The germline CDR1 and CDR2 sequences are LGHNA and YNFKEQ. The CDR3 has 15 residues. Trimming removed 2 bases from V and 2 bases from J, with 13 bases in between. In DNA form, the CDR3 reads TGTGCCAGCAGCCAAAACGCCCCTTCCACCTACGAGCAGTACTTC. Amino acids: CASSQNAPSTYEQYF.

On this clone itself: Additional DNA sequences in this sample encode the identical CDR3. The chain links TRBV11-2 to TRBJ2-7; the D is unclear. CDR1 SGHAT and CDR2 FQNNGV come from the germline V gene. The CDR3 sequence is 14 residues long. Trimming stripped 1 base from V and 2 bases from J, with 9 bases between. The CDR3 DNA sequence: TGTGCCAGCAGCTTAGTTGGCGGAACCTACGAGCAGTACTTC. Translating gives CASSLVGGTYEQYF.

A remark on this clone: This CDR3 fails to terminate in the conserved phenylalanine or tryptophan, so it likely reflects a read error. No DNA is shown, since the ends of the CDR3 on it are uncertain; the CDR3 is the one TCRdb lists. The rearrangement uses TRBV6-6 and TRBJ1-2; the D segment call TRBD1 is taken from the table without a DNA check. Including both end residues, the CDR3 is 13 amino acids long. CDR1 MNHNY and CDR2 SVGAGI come from the germline V gene (reference sequence). CDR3 loop: CASSPGPLRTSTL.